This T cell receptor beta chain was sequenced in a study of persistence of HIV-infected CD4 T cells. This clone was detected only a few times. Its antigen is not known. This CDR3 comprises 13 residues. Looked up from germline, CDR1 is SNHLY and CDR2 is FYNNEI. V lost 11 bases and J 0 bases, leaving 13 bases between the germline ends. Overlapping HIV-1 Gag 15-mer peptides at 1 ug per peptide per mL were used. CD40L/CD69 double-negative CD45RO-high memory CD4+ T cells were collected. The immunoSEQ assay was version 4, run in survey mode. Produced via immunoSEQ multiplex PCR; TCRdb's table is partial and in-frame only. The sample shows 30,000 to 45,000 clones, 80% to 85% of them seen only once.

The sample was cultured CD4+ T cells from PBMCs, taken from a patient who received antiretroviral therapy. The sequence was obtained from an adult with HIV. The donor label of this sample is uncertain. The chain joins TRBV2 to TRBJ1-2; D is uncertain. The CDR3 DNA sequence: TGTGCCCTTAACACAGCTTCTAACTATGGCTACACCTTC. Translated: CALNTASNYGYTF.